The 22 T cell receptor beta chains below all came from one sample that was sequenced in a study of blood T cell repertoires in COVID-19. The assay was immunoSEQ multiplex PCR, and TCRdb's table has in-frame clones only and misses some. In the table there are fewer than 350,000 clones, 70% to 90% of which are singletons. Sequenced material: peripheral blood. These receptors all stem from a man in his late teens or twenties with active or convalescent COVID-19.

A single count supports this clone. The V and J genes are TRBV5-5 and TRBJ2-7; TRBD2 agrees at 12 bases. This CDR3 has 17 amino acids. The junction had 6 bases not matched to a gene; V was cut back by 1 base and J by 1 base. The germline V gene encodes CDR1 SGHKS and CDR2 YYEKEE (reference sequence). This CDR3 reads CASSLYGLAGGSYEQYF. The CDR3 nucleotides read TGTGCCAGCAGCTTGTATGGGCTAGCGGGGGGGTCCTACGAGCAGTACTTC.

This clone came up a few times. CDR3 in DNA: TGTGCCAGCAGCTACAGGGACAGCTATGGCTACACCTTC. Translation gives CASSYRDSYGYTF. The V call is TRBV7-9, the J call TRBJ1-2; 7 nucleotides agree with TRBD1. In germline, CDR1 is SEHNR, CDR2 FQNEAQ (reference sequence). This CDR3 spans 13 amino acids. The J segment lost 4 bases and the V segment lost 4 bases, leaving 3 bases of the junction unmatched.

V usage is TRBV7-9 and J usage is TRBJ1-3; possible D gene TRBD1, 5 bases. This CDR3 contains 16 residues. Trimming took 1 base from V and 0 from J, leaving 10 bases between them. Germline CDR1 and CDR2: SEHNR and FQNEAQ (reference sequence). The CDR3 DNA reads TGTGCCAGCAGCTTAGGTTCCGGGGGCTCTGGAAACACCATATATTTT. Translation gives CASSLGSGGSGNTIYF.

The V gene is TRBV12-5, the J gene TRBJ2-1, with D hard to call. Germline lookup yields CDR1 LGHNT and CDR2 FRNRAP. The CDR3 extends over 16 amino acids. Trimming removed 0 bases from V and 5 bases from J, with 14 bases in between. CDR3 in amino acids: CASGLVQVTENNEQFF. Here the CDR3 DNA reads TGTGCTAGTGGTTTGGTACAAGTTACGGAGAACAATGAGCAGTTCTTC. Full variable domain (outside the CDR3, taken from reference TRBV12-5 and TRBJ2-1): DARVTQTPRHKVTEMGQEVTMRCQPILGHNTVFWYRQTMMQGLELLAYFRNRAPLDDSGMPKDRFSAEMPDATLATLKIQPSEPRDSAVYFCASGLVQVTENNEQFFGPGTRLTVL.

V usage is TRBV15 and J usage is TRBJ2-7; 9 nucleotides agree with TRBD2. The J segment lost 2 bases and the V segment lost 3 bases, leaving 11 bases of the junction unmatched. The CDR3 extends over 17 amino acids. Germline CDR1 LNHNV, CDR2 YYDKDF (reference sequence). CDR3 loop: CATSSGLAGPRAYEQYF. The CDR3 DNA follows: TGTGCCACCAGCAGTGGGCTAGCGGGGCCCAGGGCCTACGAGCAGTACTTC.

The chain joins TRBV27 to TRBJ2-1; 10 bases are shared with TRBD2. The ends lost 4 bases at V and 6 bases at J; junction bases unmatched: 9. The length of the CDR3 is 16 residues. The V gene's germline CDR1 is MNHEY and CDR2 SMNVEV (reference sequence). The CDR3 spells CASSSGRLAGSNEQFF. The CDR3 DNA is TGTGCCAGCAGTTCGGGCCGACTAGCGGGTTCCAATGAGCAGTTCTTC.

V and J are TRBV3-1 (or the pseudogene TRBV3-2) and TRBJ1-5; D unresolved. There are 15 residues in the CDR3. V was shortened by 0 bases and J by 6 bases, with 12 bases between the two germline ends. Germline V gene lookup returns CDR1 LGHDT and CDR2 YNNKEL (reference sequence). CDR3 protein: CASSQDPGYGQPQHF. As DNA, the CDR3 is TGTGCCAGCAGCCAAGATCCAGGCTATGGTCAGCCCCAGCATTTT.

The rearrangement links TRBV19 to TRBJ1-6; D is undetermined. The CDR3 contains 17 residues. Trimming pared 6 bases from V and 0 bases from J, leaving 15 bases between. Germline V gene data show CDR1 as LNHDA and CDR2 as SQIVND (reference sequence). The CDR3 is CASREKTSSSYNSPLHF. DNA of the CDR3: TGTGCCAGTAGAGAGAAAACCTCGAGCTCCTATAATTCACCCCTCCACTTT.

V usage is TRBV7-3 and J usage is TRBJ2-5; a weak D match, TRBD1 (9 bases). V lost 3 bases, J lost 5 bases, and 22 bases lay in between. Germline lookup yields CDR1 SGHTA and CDR2 FQGTGA. The CDR3 totals 17 residues. CDR3 DNA sequence: TGTGCCAGCAGCTTCCTCGGGGGGGACAGGGCCCGGGAGACCCAGTACTTC. This codes for CASSFLGGDRARETQYF.

This sequence joins TRBV6-5 and TRBJ2-7, with TRBD1 matching 7 bases. J gave up 4 bases and V 7 bases, and 13 bases lay outside the gene matches. This CDR3 region has 15 residues. Germline values: CDR1 MNHEY, CDR2 SVGAGI. CDR3 in amino acids: CASTRAQDREYEQYF. The CDR3 DNA sequence: TGTGCCAGCACCAGGGCCCAAGACAGGGAGTACGAGCAGTACTTC.

This chain links TRBV3-1 (or the pseudogene TRBV3-2) with TRBJ2-7, with a tentative D call TRBD1 (5 bases). Germline-derived CDR1 and CDR2 are LGHDT and YNNKEL (reference sequence). V gave up 1 base and J gave up 0 bases, with 10 bases separating them. The CDR3 is 15 residues long. The CDR3 sequence: CASSQVGVSSYEQYF. The DNA for the CDR3 is TGTGCCAGCAGCCAAGTAGGGGTGAGCTCCTACGAGCAGTACTTC.

This sequence joins TRBV9 and TRBJ2-2, with 10 bases matching TRBD2. The junction had 8 bases not matched to a gene; V was cut back by 3 bases and J by 3 bases. This CDR3 is built from 17 residues. The germline CDR1 and CDR2 sequences are SGDLS and YYNGEE. CDR3 coding DNA: TGTGCCAGCAGCGGCACGAGCGGGGGGGCTTACACCGGGGAGCTGTTTTTT. Translated, it gives CASSGTSGGAYTGELFF.

A single count supports this clone. The CDR3 DNA is TGTGCCAGCAGCGGCGGGACAGGGTTATCCTACGAGCAGTACTTC. This sequence encodes CASSGGTGLSYEQYF. The J gene is TRBJ2-7, the V gene TRBV9; 9 bases agree with TRBD1. CDR1 is SGDLS and CDR2 is YYNGEE in the germline V gene. The CDR3 is made up of 15 amino acids. Trimming cost V 3 bases and J 1 base; bases outside gene matches: 5. The entire variable domain, with the rest obtained from reference TRBV9 and TRBJ2-7, is as follows: DSGVTQTPKHLITATGQRVTLRCSPRSGDLSVYWYQQSLDQGLQFLIQYYNGEERAKGNILERFSAQQFPDLHSELNLSSLELGDSALYFCASSGGTGLSYEQYFGPGTRLTVT.

The table lists this clone with a count of one. This chain joins TRBV25-1 and TRBJ2-6; a weak D match, TRBD1 (6 bases). The V end was cut by 10 bases, the J end by 0 bases, with 13 bases between. Germline-derived CDR1 and CDR2 are MGHDK and SYGVNS. The length of the CDR3 is 15 residues. The CDR3 reads CATRDKHSGANVLTF. CDR3 in DNA: TGTGCCACCAGGGACAAACACTCTGGGGCCAACGTCCTGACTTTC.

This chain connects TRBV7-9 to TRBJ2-1, with TRBD2 matching over 11 bases. The J segment lost 9 bases and the V segment lost 2 bases, leaving 12 bases of the junction unmatched. Germline CDR1 SEHNR, CDR2 FQNEAQ (reference sequence). The CDR3 is made up of 17 amino acids. This CDR3 reads CASSLSLSGGAWAEQFF. The CDR3 bases are TGTGCCAGCAGCTTATCCCTTAGCGGGGGGGCCTGGGCTGAGCAGTTCTTC.

This chain joins TRBV9 and TRBJ2-7; 7 nucleotides agree with TRBD2. This CDR3 has 14 residues. From germline, CDR1 is SGDLS and CDR2 YYNGEE. V was clipped by 4 bases and J by 0 bases; unmatched bases: 4. In DNA form, the CDR3 reads TGTGCCAGCAGCCCGCGGACTAGCTCCTACGAGCAGTACTTC. Translated, it gives CASSPRTSSYEQYF.

Concerning this clone itself: Other DNA sequences in this sample translate to the same CDR3. The chain combines TRBV7-9 with TRBJ2-1; 10 bases are a match to TRBD1. Germline V gene data show CDR1 as SEHNR and CDR2 as FQNEAQ (reference sequence). V lost 5 bases and J lost 2; bases outside the gene matches: 3. The CDR3 runs 15 residues. CDR3 loop: CASSLGQGAYNEQFF. The CDR3 nucleotides are TGTGCCAGCAGCCTAGGACAGGGGGCCTACAATGAGCAGTTCTTC. Based on the CDR3 plus reference TRBV7-9 and TRBJ2-1, the full variable domain is DTGVSQNPRHKITKRGQNVTFRCDPISEHNRLYWYRQTLGQGPEFLTYFQNEAQLEKSRLLSDRFSAERPKGSFSTLEIQRTEQGDSAMYLCASSLGQGAYNEQFFGPGTRLTVL.

V usage is TRBV3-1 (or the pseudogene TRBV3-2) and J usage is TRBJ2-3, with D maybe TRBD2 (6 bases). With 8 bases removed from V and 2 bases from J, the gap between germline ends came to 17 bases. Per germline, CDR1 LGHDT and CDR2 YNNKEL (reference sequence). The CDR3 length is 15 residues. CDR3 residues: CASRGSGHSTDTQYF. CDR3 sequence (DNA): TGTGCCAGCCGAGGTAGCGGCCATTCCACAGATACGCAGTATTTT.

The V call is TRBV4-1, the J call TRBJ2-3, with D hard to call. CDR3 length: 14 residues. The V end was cut by 0 bases, the J end by 4 bases, with 8 bases between. CDR1 is MGHRA, CDR2 YSYEKL, per germline. The CDR3 loop is CASSQESASDTQYF. Here the CDR3 DNA reads TGCGCCAGCAGCCAAGAGAGTGCCTCAGATACGCAGTATTTT.

This sequence joins TRBV7-2 and TRBJ2-1; 8 bases are a match to TRBD2. The ends lost 0 bases at V and 10 bases at J; junction bases unmatched: 5. CDR1 and CDR2 (germline): SGHTA, FQGNSA. CDR3 length: 14 residues. CDR3: CASSLAGAGAEQFF. As DNA, the CDR3 is TGTGCCAGCAGCTTAGCCGGAGCGGGGGCAGAGCAGTTCTTC.

The chain has TRBV9 and TRBJ1-6, with 10 bases fitting TRBD1. Germline V gene data show CDR1 as SGDLS and CDR2 as YYNGEE. J gave up 8 bases and V 4 bases, and 12 bases lay outside the gene matches. The CDR3 has 17 residues. CDR3 nucleotide sequence: TGTGCCAGCAGCCCCCGCTGGGGCGGGACAGGGGATTCACCCCTCCACTTT. Amino acids: CASSPRWGGTGDSPLHF.

The chain recombines TRBV28 with TRBJ1-1; TRBD1 might be the D (5 bases). V lost 6 bases and J lost 6, with 35 bases in between. CDR3 length: 20 residues. Germline loops: CDR1 MDHEN, CDR2 SYDVKM. CDR3 in DNA: TGTGCCAGCAGCCCCATCTCTCAGTCAGGGCTTTCTCTGGTAAGGGCTGAAGCTTTCTTT. Translation gives CASSPISQSGLSLVRAEAFF.